This TCR beta chain comes out of a study of T-cell memory formation after mild COVID-19. Study in general: TCR clusters largely stayed donor specific. Study outcomes and limitations: Contracting CD4+ clones were located mainly in CM and EM, and CD8+ clones in EMRA. Detection of some responders pre-infection suggested pre-existing cross-reactive memory T cells participated.

Germline V gene data show CDR1 as DFQATT and CDR2 as SNEGSKA (reference sequence). V was trimmed by 6 bases and J by 2 bases, leaving 11 bases between them. The CDR3 consists of 12 residues. Points on this clonotype: The antigen is undetermined.

TCRdb redid the calling of the 5' RACE reads with MiXCR, one entry per CDR3 protein. The sample includes about 150,000 distinct CDR3 sequences, roughly 30% of them seen just once. This sequence joins TRBV20-1 and TRBJ2-7; TRBD1 might be the D (6 bases). The receptor was isolated from an adult woman who had mild COVID-19 (a few samples of this study predate the infection). Cell type and time point are not known. Sample: PBMCs or a T cell subset sorted from them (not recorded which). CDR3 coding DNA: TGCAGTGCCAAAGCAGGGGCCTACGAGCAGTACTTC. It translates to CSAKAGAYEQYF.